The 20 T cell receptor beta chains presented below share a single source sample, sequenced in a study of blood T cells in healthy people across ages. Primers used in a second PCR of about 6 to 11 cycles were a sample-barcoded 5' primer and a J-beta primer mix. TCRdb redid the calling of the 5' RACE reads with MiXCR, one entry per CDR3 protein. The sample lists around 970,000 distinct CDR3 sequences; just over 50% were seen once. The sequenced material came from blood. These receptors all come from a woman in her sixties in good health.

The sample holds a few counts of this clonotype. This chain uses TRBV12-3 or TRBV12-4 with TRBJ2-7, with 7 nucleotides matching TRBD2. The CDR3 spans 14 residues. J lost 0 bases, V lost 3 bases, and 2 bases had no gene match. Here the CDR3 DNA reads TGTGCCAGCAGTTTGAGCGGGACCTCCTACGAGCAGTACTTC. Its translation is CASSLSGTSYEQYF.

V is TRBV28 and J is TRBJ2-5, with 10 nucleotides matching TRBD1. The CDR3 has 15 amino acids. Germline assignment: CDR1 MDHEN and CDR2 SYDVKM. With V trimmed by 5 bases and J by 5 bases, 8 bases remained unmatched. CDR3 sequence (DNA): TGTGCCAGCAGTACCCTGACAGGGGGCTTGGAGACCCAGTACTTC. It yields the protein CASSTLTGGLETQYF.

This clonotype was observed a single time. The rearrangement links TRBV10-3 to TRBJ1-2; a weak D match, TRBD1 (6 bases). V was cut by 0 bases and J by 4 bases, with 21 bases left in between. CDR3 length: 18 residues. From germline, CDR1 is ENHRY and CDR2 SYGVKD. The CDR3 sequence is CAISESIIIDRRVYGYTF. In DNA form, the CDR3 reads TGTGCCATCAGTGAGTCTATAATTATTGACAGGCGCGTCTATGGCTACACCTTC.

This chain uses TRBV12-5 with TRBJ1-1, with D perhaps matching TRBD1 (5 bases). V dropped 9 bases and J dropped 5 bases, with 16 bases sitting between them. The CDR3 spans 13 residues. CDR1 is LGHNT, CDR2 FRNRAP, per germline. In DNA, the CDR3 is TGTGCTAGCTCGGGGGGATCGAGTACTGAAGCTTTCTTT. The encoded protein is CASSGGSSTEAFF.

The rearrangement joins TRBV7-2 to TRBJ2-7; the D gene is possibly TRBD2 (6 bases). The CDR3 extends over 16 amino acids. Germline assignment: CDR1 SGHTA and CDR2 FQGNSA. Trimming removed 6 bases from V and 3 bases from J, with 21 bases in between. CDR3 sequence reads: CASSPKSGTLFYEQYF. The CDR3 DNA is TGTGCCAGCAGTCCGAAATCCGGGACTTTATTCTACGAGCAGTACTTC.

For this clonotype: The junction departs from the called germline gene at one end, perhaps through a read error. The rearrangement joins TRBV9 to TRBJ2-6, with no clear D. The germline gives CDR1 SGDLS, CDR2 YYNGEE. The CDR3 length is 16 residues. Here the CDR3 reads CASCVARPDGANVLTF. The CDR3 DNA sequence: TGTGCCAGCTGCGTAGCTCGGCCCGACGGGGCCAACGTCCTGACTTTC.

The J gene is TRBJ2-6, the V gene TRBV27; D gene uncertain. The germline V gene has CDR1 MNHEY and CDR2 SMNVEV (reference sequence). V lost 7 bases, J lost 0 bases, and 10 bases lay in between. CDR3 size: 15 residues. The CDR3 sequence is CASKGMNSGANVLTF. The CDR3 nucleotides are TGTGCCAGCAAAGGGATGAACTCTGGGGCCAACGTCCTGACTTTC. Complete variable domain (other parts from reference TRBV27 and TRBJ2-6): EAQVTQNPRYLITVTGKKLTVTCSQNMNHEYMSWYRQDPGLGLRQIYYSMNVEVTDKGDVPEGYKVSRKEKRNFPLILESPSPNQTSLYFCASKGMNSGANVLTFGAGSRLTVL.

In regard to this clonotype: Mismatch with germline at one junction end may stem from a read error. The genes are TRBV28 and TRBJ1-4; D is perhaps TRBD1 (6 bases). Germline-derived CDR1 and CDR2 are MDHEN and SYDVKM. This CDR3 spans 12 amino acids. The CDR3: CACTGINERLFF. CDR3 bases: TGTGCCTGCACAGGGATCAATGAAAGACTGTTTTTT.

Note on this clonotype: Since the CDR3 does not end with the conserved phenylalanine or tryptophan, this likely comes from a read error. This chain joins TRBV4-1 and TRBJ2-1; D uncertain. Trimming left V 4 bases short and J 7 bases short, with 8 bases between. Germline V gene data show CDR1 as MGHRA and CDR2 as YSYEKL. CDR3 length: 12 amino acids. The CDR3 here is CASSPPGNEQFL. The CDR3, as DNA: TGCGCCAGCAGCCCCCCCGGGAATGAGCAGTTCTTA.

The rearrangement uses TRBV7-2 and TRBJ2-7; D is unclear. Germline V lookup: CDR1 SGHTA, CDR2 FQGNSA. Trimming stripped 4 bases from V and 2 bases from J, with 15 bases between. The CDR3 extends over 15 amino acids. CDR3 coding DNA: TGTGCCAGCAGCTACGAACCTTGGCAGACCTACGAGCAGTACTTC. Amino acids: CASSYEPWQTYEQYF.

This clonotype was counted a few times. This chain uses TRBV5-6 with TRBJ2-7, with TRBD1 as a possible D gene (6 bases). Per the germline V gene, CDR1 is SGHDT and CDR2 is YYEEEE. CDR3 length: 14 amino acids. Trimming removed 4 bases from V and 0 bases from J, with 11 bases in between. DNA for the CDR3: TGTGCCAGCAGCGACCGGGACACCTCCTACGAGCAGTACTTC. This gives the protein CASSDRDTSYEQYF.

V is TRBV2 and J is TRBJ2-3; D ambiguous. The V end was cut by 3 bases, the J end by 2 bases, with 6 bases between. The CDR3 consists of 13 residues. CDR1 is SNHLY and CDR2 is FYNNEI in the germline V gene. The CDR3 DNA sequence: TGTGCCAGCAGTGAGGGGATCACAGATACGCAGTATTTT. It translates to CASSEGITDTQYF.

The sample holds a few counts of this clonotype. The chain joins TRBV4-1 to TRBJ2-7; D unclear. The length of the CDR3 is 14 residues. Trimming left V 1 base short and J 5 bases short, with 12 bases between. CDR1 and CDR2 from the germline V gene are MGHRA and YSYEKL. DNA of the CDR3: TGCGCCAGCAGCCAAGGGCCCCGAAGCGACGAGCAGTACTTC. It encodes CASSQGPRSDEQYF.

V and J are TRBV29-1 and TRBJ2-6, with a weak D call TRBD1 (6 bases). Trimming took off 4 bases at V and 0 bases at J, with 31 bases between the two ends. There are 22 residues in the CDR3. Germline CDR1 and CDR2: SQVTM and ANQGSEA. The CDR3 region is CSVVDNWVGASTTFSGANVLTF. DNA for the CDR3: TGCAGCGTTGTAGATAATTGGGTGGGGGCCTCCACTACCTTCTCTGGGGCCAACGTCCTGACTTTC.

Turning to this clonotype: No DNA is shown, since the ends of the CDR3 on it are uncertain; the CDR3 is the one TCRdb lists. The chain combines TRBV20-1 with TRBJ1-2; the listed D gene, TRBD1, was not tested against the DNA. The germline gives CDR1 DFQATT, CDR2 SNEGSKA (reference sequence). The CDR3 sequence runs 14 residues, both termini included. The CDR3 sequence: CSARRGRSPYGCTF.

The sample holds a few counts of this clonotype. In nucleotides, the CDR3 is TGCGCCAGCAGCCAAACGGCAGGGCCCTACAATGAGCAGTTCTTC. This sequence encodes CASSQTAGPYNEQFF. V is TRBV4-3 and J is TRBJ2-1; possible D gene TRBD1, 5 bases. Between the trimmed V and J ends, which lost 2 bases and 2 bases, there was a span of 10 bases. CDR1 LGHNA and CDR2 YSLEER come from the germline V gene. CDR3 length: 15 amino acids.

The J gene is TRBJ2-4, the V gene TRBV14, with no clear D. The J call may be incorrect, as the DNA end agrees better with TRBJ2-7. The CDR3 loop spans 13 amino acids. In germline, CDR1 is SGHDN, CDR2 FVKESK. CDR3 DNA: TGTGCCAGCAGCCACCACGAGGCCTACGAGCAGTACTTC. Encoded protein: CASSHHEAYEQYF.

This clonotype was counted only a few times. The V gene is TRBV3-1, the J gene TRBJ2-7; unclear D gene. The CDR3 consists of 14 residues. Germline values: CDR1 LGHDT, CDR2 YNNKEL (reference sequence). V dropped 5 bases and J dropped 3 bases, with 14 bases sitting between them. CDR3 DNA sequence: TGTGCCAGCAGCGCGAGGACCACAAACTACGAGCAGTACTTC. Translated: CASSARTTNYEQYF.

V is TRBV28 and J is TRBJ2-1; D not certain. Trimming took off 6 bases at V and 9 bases at J, with 9 bases between the two ends. The CDR3 is 11 residues long. Germline V gene sequence: CDR1 MDHEN, CDR2 SYDVKM. The CDR3 spells CASSPHTEQFF. The CDR3 region has the DNA TGTGCCAGCAGCCCCCACACTGAGCAGTTCTTC.

The V call is TRBV14, the J call TRBJ2-1, with D uncertain. The DNA end lines up better with TRBJ2-7; the J call may be wrong. This CDR3 has 15 residues. Per germline, CDR1 SGHDN and CDR2 FVKESK. CDR3 region: CASSLLQLFTNEQYF. The CDR3 DNA sequence: TGTGCCAGCAGCCTATTACAGCTTTTTACGAATGAGCAGTACTTC.